Below are 28 T cell receptor beta chains sequenced from a single sample in a study of cytomegalovirus exposure and HLA in healthy donors. Assay: immunoSEQ multiplex PCR; the TCRdb copy retains only in-frame clones and omits some. This table holds around 150,000 clones, about nine tenths found once. Sequencing was carried out using PBMCs. These receptors were collected from a man in his late teens or twenties in good health and CMV-seronegative.

The V call is TRBV6-5, the J call TRBJ1-1; 7 positions agree with TRBD1. Germline loops: CDR1 MNHEY, CDR2 SVGAGI. After removal of 2 bases from V and 3 bases from J, the junction contained 6 bases not matched to a gene. CDR3 length equals 15 residues. This CDR3 is CASSYDRTGYTEAFF. The CDR3 region has the DNA TGTGCCAGCAGTTACGATAGGACAGGTTACACTGAAGCTTTCTTT.

As for this clone: One end of the junction fails to match germline, which may point to a read error. The chain is built from TRBV4-3 and TRBJ1-4; D uncertain. The CDR3 totals 15 residues. The germline gives CDR1 LGHNA, CDR2 YSLEER. CDR3 protein: CASSQDLYGPEAPVF. In DNA, the CDR3 is TGCGCCAGCAGCCAAGACCTGTATGGTCCGGAGGCCCCAGTTTTT.

The chain is built from TRBV11-2 and TRBJ1-2; TRBD1 agrees at 8 bases. Germline V lookup: CDR1 SGHAT, CDR2 FQNNGV. V was pared by 6 bases and J by 6 bases, with 6 bases of the junction left unmatched. The CDR3 runs 13 residues. The CDR3 loop reads CASRPNRGNGYTF. The CDR3 DNA sequence: TGTGCCAGCAGACCGAACAGGGGGAATGGCTACACCTTC.

The V call is TRBV5-1, the J call TRBJ1-4; the D gene is possibly TRBD1 (6 bases). The germline CDR1 and CDR2 sequences are SGHRS and YFSETQ. The length of the CDR3 is 16 residues. Deletions cut 4 bases from V and 0 bases from J, with 13 bases between. The CDR3 bases are TGCGCCAGCAGCCTCGGACAGCCTGCAACTAATGAAAAACTGTTTTTT. Translated: CASSLGQPATNEKLFF.

This rearrangement joins TRBV10-2 to TRBJ2-3; TRBD2 agrees at 7 bases. Germline V gene lookup returns CDR1 WSHSY and CDR2 SAAADI. V lost 6 bases and J lost 4; bases outside the gene matches: 4. CDR3 length equals 13 residues. The CDR3 loop is CASRGGTPDTQYF. In DNA, the CDR3 is TGCGCCAGCAGGGGGGGGACCCCAGATACGCAGTATTTT.

This CDR3 is CASSYGGRGRFGELFF. The CDR3 coding sequence is TGTGCCAGCAGTTACGGCGGGAGGGGGCGGTTCGGGGAGCTGTTTTTT. This sequence joins TRBV6-5 and TRBJ2-2; 9 bases fit TRBD2. Germline-derived CDR1 and CDR2 are MNHEY and SVGAGI. The CDR3 is 16 amino acids. V shed 2 bases and J 7 bases; nucleotides not matched to a gene: 8.

This clone was recorded only once. In nucleotides, the CDR3 is TGTGCCAGCAGCCCCGGGAGGGGTCGATGGACTGAAGCTTTCTTT. Translated, it gives CASSPGRGRWTEAFF. This rearrangement joins TRBV9 to TRBJ1-1; D may be TRBD1 (5 bases). Trimming pared 4 bases from V and 5 bases from J, leaving 18 bases between. Germline-derived CDR1 and CDR2 are SGDLS and YYNGEE. The CDR3 has 15 residues.

The chain is built from TRBV2 and TRBJ1-5, with TRBD1 matching over 9 bases. CDR3 length equals 15 residues. Germline-derived CDR1 and CDR2 are SNHLY and FYNNEI. V gave up 5 bases and J gave up 4 bases; unmatched junction bases: 6. CDR3 DNA: TGTGCCAGCAGTTACTGGACAGGGGTTAATCAGCCCCAGCATTTT. This translates into CASSYWTGVNQPQHF.

This sequence joins TRBV7-6 and TRBJ2-3; 7 bases fit TRBD2. This CDR3 has 14 amino acids. V lost 1 base to trimming and J lost 4 bases; unmatched junction nucleotides: 2. Germline V gives CDR1 SGHVS, CDR2 FNYEAQ. The CDR3 DNA follows: TGTGCCAGCAGCTTAGGGACTAGTTCAGATACGCAGTATTTT. Translation: CASSLGTSSDTQYF.

This chain uses TRBV9 with TRBJ2-5, with D possibly being TRBD2 (6 bases). Trimming shortened V by 0 bases and J by 4 bases, and 13 bases separated the two germline ends. Germline V gene sequence: CDR1 SGDLS, CDR2 YYNGEE. There are 15 residues in the CDR3. The CDR3 loop is CASSVAGGPLETQYF. The CDR3 nucleotides are TGTGCCAGCAGCGTAGCAGGAGGGCCTTTAGAGACCCAGTACTTC.

This sequence joins TRBV15 and TRBJ1-5; TRBD1 matches 7 bases. V lost 4 bases, J lost 3 bases, and 6 bases stayed unmatched. CDR3 length equals 15 residues. From germline, CDR1 is LNHNV and CDR2 YYDKDF (reference sequence). The CDR3 DNA reads TGTGCCACCAGCATCCCGGGACAGATCAATCAGCCCCAGCATTTT. It translates to CATSIPGQINQPQHF.

The chain combines TRBV9 with TRBJ2-2, with a possible D match to TRBD1 (6 bases). V was pared by 7 bases and J by 4 bases, with 17 bases between. Looked up from germline, CDR1 is SGDLS and CDR2 is YYNGEE. CDR3 length: 15 residues. DNA of the CDR3: TGTGCCAGCGAGGACATATCGACAGGCACCGGGGAGCTGTTTTTT. Amino acid sequence: CASEDISTGTGELFF. Complete variable domain (other parts from reference TRBV9 and TRBJ2-2): DSGVTQTPKHLITATGQRVTLRCSPRSGDLSVYWYQQSLDQGLQFLIQYYNGEERAKGNILERFSAQQFPDLHSELNLSSLELGDSALYFCASEDISTGTGELFFGEGSRLTVL.

V and J are TRBV27 and TRBJ1-2; 7 bases are a match to TRBD1. Germline loops: CDR1 MNHEY, CDR2 SMNVEV (reference sequence). V was clipped by 6 bases and J by 2 bases; unmatched bases: 15. The CDR3 spans 17 residues. CDR3 in amino acids: CASSHYPTGAVNYGYTF. The CDR3 DNA is TGTGCCAGCAGCCATTACCCTACAGGGGCCGTAAACTATGGCTACACCTTC.

This chain links TRBV9 with TRBJ2-7, with a possible D match to TRBD1 (5 bases). The CDR3 totals 15 residues. Germline V lookup: CDR1 SGDLS, CDR2 YYNGEE. V lost 0 bases and J 4 bases, leaving 14 bases between the germline ends. The CDR3: CASSVEGKVGYEQYF. DNA for the CDR3: TGTGCCAGCAGCGTAGAGGGGAAGGTGGGATACGAGCAGTACTTC.

V and J are TRBV13 and TRBJ1-1; 10 positions match TRBD1. In germline, CDR1 is PRHDT, CDR2 FYEKMQ (reference sequence). With 3 bases clipped from V and 0 bases from J, the junction kept 7 bases outside the gene matches. This CDR3 comprises 17 residues. CDR3 nucleotides: TGTGCCAGCAGCTTTAGGACAGGGGGATTTATGAACACTGAAGCTTTCTTT. Translating it yields CASSFRTGGFMNTEAFF.

The chain is built from TRBV5-4 and TRBJ2-1, with D perhaps matching TRBD1 (7 bases). CDR1 is SGHNT, CDR2 YYREEE, per germline (reference sequence). This CDR3 has 16 residues. Between the trimmed V and J ends, which lost 4 bases and 1 base, there was a span of 15 bases. CDR3 nucleotide sequence: TGTGCCAGCAGCCCTAGACAGGGAGGATCCTACAATGAGCAGTTCTTC. Amino acid sequence: CASSPRQGGSYNEQFF.

This chain uses TRBV5-4 with TRBJ2-1, with TRBD2 matching 8 bases. The CDR3 runs 15 residues. Germline assignment: CDR1 SGHNT and CDR2 YYREEE (reference sequence). V shed 3 bases, J shed 0 bases, and the junction held 2 bases outside the gene matches. CDR3 nucleotide sequence: TGTGCCAGCAGCTCCCGGGGGGGCTCCTACAATGAGCAGTTCTTC. This gives the protein CASSSRGGSYNEQFF.

The count of this clone is one. The chain couples TRBV5-1 to TRBJ1-1; TRBD1 is a possible D gene (6 bases). Trimming removed 3 bases at V and 4 bases at J, with 16 bases between. The CDR3 length is 15 residues. Germline V gene sequence: CDR1 SGHRS, CDR2 YFSETQ. DNA of the CDR3: TGCGCCAGCAGCTGGGTTAATCGGGGGGCCACTGAAGCTTTCTTT. It codes for CASSWVNRGATEAFF.

The J gene is TRBJ1-2, the V gene TRBV11-2; D remains ambiguous. The germline V gene has CDR1 SGHAT and CDR2 FQNNGV. The V end was cut by 2 bases, the J end by 3 bases, with 10 bases between. This CDR3 is built from 14 residues. For the CDR3, the DNA is TGTGCCAGCAGCTTAATCCGGGGAGACTATGGCTACACCTTC. Encoded protein: CASSLIRGDYGYTF. The full variable domain, rest sourced from reference TRBV11-2 and TRBJ1-2, is EAGVAQSPRYKIIEKRQSVAFWCNPISGHATLYWYQQILGQGPKLLIQFQNNGVVDDSQLPKDRFSAERLKGVDSTLKIQPAKLEDSAVYLCASSLIRGDYGYTFGSGTRLTVV.

This chain links TRBV6-6 with TRBJ1-5; unclear D gene. Per the germline V gene, CDR1 is MNHNY and CDR2 is SVGAGI (reference sequence). V lost 6 bases to trimming and J lost 7 bases, with 7 bases between them. CDR3 length: 11 residues. The CDR3 DNA follows: TGTGCCAGCAGCCCGGGACAGCCCCAGCATTTT. Amino acids: CASSPGQPQHF.

This clone was seen only a few times. V usage is TRBV5-1 and J usage is TRBJ1-2; 10 bases fit TRBD1. Germline V lookup: CDR1 SGHRS, CDR2 YFSETQ. J gave up 1 base and V 4 bases, and 4 bases lay outside the gene matches. There are 15 residues in the CDR3. DNA for the CDR3: TGCGCCAGCAGCCTAGGGACAGGGGTTAACTATGGCTACACCTTC. Protein sequence: CASSLGTGVNYGYTF.

The gene calls are TRBV7-7 and TRBJ2-5; 9 nucleotides match TRBD1. The CDR3 loop spans 15 amino acids. Germline CDR1 SSHAT, CDR2 FNYEAQ (reference sequence). With V trimmed by 5 bases and J by 4 bases, 8 bases remained unmatched. The CDR3 nucleotides read TGTGCCAGCAGCCTTGAAACAGGGGGCGGAGAGACCCAGTACTTC. Protein: CASSLETGGGETQYF.

The chain joins TRBV6-1 to TRBJ1-6; no firm D call. Trimming left V 7 bases short and J 14 bases short, with 15 bases between. Germline values: CDR1 MNHNS, CDR2 SASEGT. The CDR3 sequence is 12 residues long. The CDR3 DNA follows: TGTGCCAGCAACTTCGGGGATCGGACCCTCCACTTT. Translating gives CASNFGDRTLHF.

V is TRBV5-1 and J is TRBJ1-1; a weak D match, TRBD1 (6 bases). The V gene's germline CDR1 is SGHRS and CDR2 YFSETQ. The V and J ends lost 4 bases and 0 bases respectively, with 25 bases between them. The CDR3 extends over 19 amino acids. The CDR3 bases are TGCGCCAGCAGCCTGTGGGGGCGATCGAGGATCATAATGAACACTGAAGCTTTCTTT. This encodes CASSLWGRSRIIMNTEAFF.

The chain is built from TRBV2 and TRBJ2-2; 7 bases fit TRBD2. CDR3 length: 16 amino acids. The trim removed 10 bases at V and 2 bases at J, leaving 13 bases unmatched. Germline-derived CDR1 and CDR2 are SNHLY and FYNNEI. The CDR3 DNA sequence: TGTGCCAACCAGAAAACTAGCGTATCTAACACCGGGGAGCTGTTTTTT. This translates into CANQKTSVSNTGELFF.

This CDR3 reads CASSLVFGGLNYGYTF. CDR3 DNA sequence: TGTGCCAGCAGCTTGGTTTTCGGCGGGCTTAACTATGGCTACACCTTC. The J gene is TRBJ1-2, the V gene TRBV5-6; D is undetermined. Trimming pared 0 bases from V and 1 base from J, leaving 13 bases between. The V gene's germline CDR1 is SGHDT and CDR2 YYEEEE. The CDR3 sequence is 16 residues long. The variable domain in full, completed from reference TRBV5-6 and TRBJ1-2, reads DAGVTQSPTHLIKTRGQQVTLRCSPKSGHDTVSWYQQALGQGPQFIFQYYEEEERQRGNFPDRFSGHQFPNYSSELNVNALLLGDSALYLCASSLVFGGLNYGYTFGSGTRLTVV.

Here the CDR3 reads CASSPSFGDRGQPQHF. CDR3 bases: TGTGCCAGCAGTCCAAGTTTCGGGGACAGGGGACAGCCCCAGCATTTT. This sequence joins TRBV27 and TRBJ1-5, with 10 bases lining up with TRBD1. Germline CDR1 MNHEY, CDR2 SMNVEV (reference sequence). This CDR3 has 16 amino acids. V shed 5 bases and J 7 bases; nucleotides not matched to a gene: 11.

The chain combines TRBV4-1 with TRBJ1-1, with no clear D. Germline lookup yields CDR1 MGHRA and CDR2 YSYEKL. V gave up 4 bases and J gave up 1 base, with 13 bases separating them. The CDR3 length is 15 residues. CDR3 in amino acids: CASSPTHLENTEAFF. The CDR3 nucleotides are TGCGCCAGCAGCCCAACTCACCTAGAGAACACTGAAGCTTTCTTT.